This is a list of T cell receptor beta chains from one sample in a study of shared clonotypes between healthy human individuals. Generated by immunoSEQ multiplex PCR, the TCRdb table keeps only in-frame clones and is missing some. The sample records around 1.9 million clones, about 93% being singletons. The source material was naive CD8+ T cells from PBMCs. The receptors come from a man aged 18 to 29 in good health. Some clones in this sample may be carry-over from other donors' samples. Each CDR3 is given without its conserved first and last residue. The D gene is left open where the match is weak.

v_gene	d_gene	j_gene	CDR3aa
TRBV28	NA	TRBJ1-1	ASSSLGRNTEAF
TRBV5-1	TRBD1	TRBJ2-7	ASSLSQGFTYEQY
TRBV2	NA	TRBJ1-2	ASRGGDTANYGYT
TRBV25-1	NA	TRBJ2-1	ASSLGVATYNEQF
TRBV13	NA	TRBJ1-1	ATKQGNTEAF
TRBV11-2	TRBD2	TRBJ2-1	ASRMGGASGSMYEQF
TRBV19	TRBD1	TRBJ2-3	ASSGRTGVEDTQY
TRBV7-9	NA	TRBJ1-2	ASSLSGGYT
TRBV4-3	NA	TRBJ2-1	ASSRQGSYNEQF
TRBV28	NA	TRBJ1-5	ASSLDSASNQPQH
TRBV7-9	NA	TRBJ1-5	ASSIESQPQH
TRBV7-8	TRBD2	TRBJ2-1	ASSLYPPLADYNEQF
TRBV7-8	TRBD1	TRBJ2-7	ASSYRDRGGSYEQY
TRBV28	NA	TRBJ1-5	ASSPVSIGINQPQH
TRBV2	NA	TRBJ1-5	ASSDRGDFGNQPQH
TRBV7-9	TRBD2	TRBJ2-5	ASSLARTSGPSRETQY